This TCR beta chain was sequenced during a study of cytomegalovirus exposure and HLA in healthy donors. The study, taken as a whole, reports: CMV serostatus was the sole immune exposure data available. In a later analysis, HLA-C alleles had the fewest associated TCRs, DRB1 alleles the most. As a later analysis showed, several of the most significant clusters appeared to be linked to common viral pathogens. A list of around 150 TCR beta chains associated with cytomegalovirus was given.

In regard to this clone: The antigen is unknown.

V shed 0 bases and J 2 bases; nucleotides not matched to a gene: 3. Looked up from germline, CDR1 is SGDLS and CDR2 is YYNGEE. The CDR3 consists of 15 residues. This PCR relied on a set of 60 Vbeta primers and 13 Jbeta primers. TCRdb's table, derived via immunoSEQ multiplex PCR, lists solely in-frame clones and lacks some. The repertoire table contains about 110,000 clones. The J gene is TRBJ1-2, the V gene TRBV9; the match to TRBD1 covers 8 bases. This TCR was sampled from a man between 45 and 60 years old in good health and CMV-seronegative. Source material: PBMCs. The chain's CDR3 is CASSVDQGANYGYTF. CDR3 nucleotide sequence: TGTGCCAGCAGCGTAGATCAGGGGGCGAACTATGGCTACACCTTC.